These T cell receptor beta chains were read from a single sample in a study of T-cell memory formation after mild COVID-19. Using its own MiXCR run on the 5' RACE reads, TCRdb lists one record per CDR3 protein. This repertoire shows about 190,000 distinct CDR3 sequences, roughly 23% found once; its top ten account for roughly 24%. Sequencing was performed on PBMCs or a T cell subset sorted from them (not recorded which). The receptors come from an adult woman who had mild COVID-19 (a few samples of this study predate the infection). Cell type and time point are not known. CDR3s include the opening cysteine and the closing phenylalanine or tryptophan.

v_call cdr3_aa
TRBV4-3 CASSQDASGTGWNTEAFF
TRBV9 CASSVASYNEQFF
TRBV4-1 CASGAGELTDTQYF
TRBV7-9 CASTQLSRGTDTQYF
TRBV9 CASSVGAGGRHGEQYF
TRBV6-5 CASSYSGGRESNQPQHF
TRBV6-5 CASRPSEGLVKETQYF
TRBV4-2 CASSQLAGDTDTQYF
TRBV7-9 CASLNPGAEQYF
TRBV20-1 CSARELGGMNTEAFF
TRBV7-2 CASSPRNQPQHF
TRBV11-2 CASSPRSGGAKNIQYF
TRBV7-9 CASSEGGSHTGELFF
TRBV20-1 CSARDLAGQPYEQYF
TRBV5-1 CASSLGTGYQPQHF
TRBV25-1 CASSELGQNSYEQYF
TRBV12-3/TRBV12-4 CASSVGTGGYSGNTIYF
TRBV14 CASSHRPPHYNEQFF
TRBV27 CASRLPGLGTDTQYF
TRBV7-2 CASSGGLAENTGELFF
TRBV7-9 CASSFPRDPYNEQFF
TRBV6-5 CASSWQQGGSTEAFF
TRBV20-1 CSATEDRLGGSDTGELFF
TRBV6-2/TRBV6-3 CASSYTPRGAGDQETQYF
TRBV29-1 CSVLATSSYNEQFF
TRBV20-1 CSSAPLYEQYF
TRBV29-1 CSVEDRDLNTGELFF
TRBV2 CASREHTGELFF
TRBV4-1 CASSQDPGTVNYEQYF
TRBV7-9 CASSLVPAGMNTEAFF
TRBV25-1 CASSDSGIHVDTQYF
TRBV9 CASSGTSETQYF
TRBV30 CAWLAGSTDTQYF
TRBV11-2 CASSLGSGLAEYNEQFF
TRBV30 CACPLLGADYGYTF
TRBV7-9 CASSLGGGRAVTEQFF
TRBV4-1 CASSFSGEGGTDTQYF
TRBV11-3 CASSPRQAWNTQYF
TRBV4-1 CASSQVGDGELFF
TRBV7-8 CASSLLVGGYEQYF
TRBV15 CATSRANRYYEQYF
TRBV5-1 CASSLDRGYTEAFF
TRBV5-6 CASSPEGRTYEQYF
TRBV4-1 CASSQVRTGSYEQYF
TRBV11-2 CASNRQTARKETQYF
TRBV19 CASKSTPSGTSDTQYF
TRBV7-7 CASSLGAGVAQETQYF
TRBV11-2 CASSLDLRPDTQYF
TRBV7-9 CASSLAGESYEQYF
TRBV29-1 CSVRLVGREQYF
TRBV7-9 CASSSDTEQFF
TRBV7-9 CASSQGDEAFF
TRBV30 CAWSATTRGMYNEQFF